The 12 T cell receptor beta chains reported below all come from one sample, sequenced in a study of CXCR3-negative and CXCR3-positive naive CD8 T cells (dated by TCRdb to the late 2010s). TCRdb names NextSeq 550 as the instrument used. The Human TCR Profiling Kit (MiLaboratory) was used to make UMI-labeled 5' RACE TRB cDNA libraries. TCRdb reprocessed the raw reads; every CDR3 protein sequence is a single record, and DNA is not supplied. The sample table gives thousands of distinct CDR3 sequences. 1.5% to 2% of the sample is held by the ten biggest clonotypes. Sequencing was carried out using naive CXCR3- CD8+ T cells from blood. Taken with the paper, the label for cell subset or site translates to: CD45RO-CCR7+CD27+CD95- naive CD8+ T cells lacking CXCR3 (TNR3-). The origin of the receptors is a human donor in good health. Some clones in this sample may be carry-over from other donors' samples.

The gene calls are TRBV20-1 and TRBJ2-7; TCRdb indicates TRBD2, and absent DNA this call remains unverified. In germline, CDR1 is DFQATT, CDR2 SNEGSKA (reference sequence). This CDR3 region has 11 residues. The CDR3 spells CSARGGDEQYF.

The genes are TRBV29-1 and TRBJ1-5; TCRdb designates TRBD1, a call that cannot be tested without DNA. Per the germline V gene, CDR1 is SQVTM and CDR2 is ANQGSEA. The CDR3 is 14 residues long. This chain's CDR3 is CSVWYRNGNQPQHF.

This clonotype shows up as medium-sized by frequency. The chain employs TRBV25-1 and TRBJ2-7. Germline-derived CDR1 and CDR2 are MGHDK and SYGVNS. The CDR3 length is 13 residues. CDR3 sequence reads: CASSESAVYEQYF.

The chain uses TRBV29-1 and TRBJ2-7; lacking DNA, the TRBD1 call made by TCRdb goes unchecked. The CDR3 runs to 15 residues. Looked up from germline, CDR1 is SQVTM and CDR2 is ANQGSEA. CDR3 loop: CIVISSDTSSYEQYF.

The chain joins TRBV9 to TRBJ2-1; the TRBD2 assignment by TCRdb is unverifiable without DNA. CDR1 SGDLS and CDR2 YYNGEE come from the germline V gene. This CDR3 comprises 15 residues. CDR3 sequence reads: CASSVVAGSYNEQFF.

Its frequency marks this clonotype as medium-sized. V is TRBV21-1 and J is TRBJ2-5. TRBV21-1 is classified as a pseudogene. CDR3 length: 18 residues. CDR3 loop: CASSETSQADSPQETQYF.

According to its frequency, this clonotype is medium-sized. CDR3: CASIEAGEGYNEQFF. This chain uses TRBV28 with TRBJ2-1; TCRdb selects TRBD2, and the lack of DNA leaves this call unchecked. Germline CDR1 reads MDHEN; CDR2 reads SYDVKM. CDR3 length: 15 residues.

V usage is TRBV2 and J usage is TRBJ2-5. The CDR3 length is 12 residues. Germline CDR1 and CDR2: SNHLY and FYNNEI. The CDR3 sequence is CASTASQETQYF.

CDR3: CASSFSRAGTGELFF. The gene calls are TRBV27 and TRBJ2-2; TCRdb calls TRBD1, which cannot be checked without DNA. Germline V gives CDR1 MNHEY, CDR2 SMNVEV (reference sequence). The CDR3 consists of 15 residues.

This rearrangement joins TRBV11-2 to TRBJ2-1; the TCRdb D gene call, TRBD2, has no DNA to confirm it. Germline V gives CDR1 SGHAT, CDR2 FQNNGV. The CDR3 has 17 amino acids. CDR3 residues: CASSPHRLAGPYNEQFF.

This sequence joins TRBV29-1 and TRBJ2-3; TCRdb names TRBD2, which stays unverified in the absence of DNA. Germline V gene lookup returns CDR1 SQVTM and CDR2 ANQGSEA. The CDR3 spans 19 residues. CDR3 sequence reads: CSVQGVLAGAPTSTDTQYF.

The V and J genes are TRBV28 and TRBJ2-3; TCRdb indicates TRBD1, and absent DNA this call remains unverified. The CDR3 totals 13 residues. Germline V gene data show CDR1 as MDHEN and CDR2 as SYDVKM. This CDR3 is CASIQGATDTQYF. The variable domain in full, with the rest retrieved from reference TRBV28 and TRBJ2-3, is DVKVTQSSRYLVKRTGEKVFLECVQDMDHENMFWYRQDPGLGLRLIYFSYDVKMKEKGDIPEGYSVSREKKERFSLILESASTNQTSMYLCASIQGATDTQYFGPGTRLTVL.